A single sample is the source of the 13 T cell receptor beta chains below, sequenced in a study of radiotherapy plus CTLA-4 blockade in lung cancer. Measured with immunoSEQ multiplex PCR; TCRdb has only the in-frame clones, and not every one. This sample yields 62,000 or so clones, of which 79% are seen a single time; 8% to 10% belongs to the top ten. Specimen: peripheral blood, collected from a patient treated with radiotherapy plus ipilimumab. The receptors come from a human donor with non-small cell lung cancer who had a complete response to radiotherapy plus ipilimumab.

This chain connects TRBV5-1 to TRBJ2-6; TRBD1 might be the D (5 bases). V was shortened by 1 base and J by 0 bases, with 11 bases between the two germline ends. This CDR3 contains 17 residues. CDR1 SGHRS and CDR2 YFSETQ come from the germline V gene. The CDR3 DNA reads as TGCGCCAGCAGCTTGCAGGGAACGGCCTCTGGGGCCAACGTCCTGACTTTC. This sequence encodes CASSLQGTASGANVLTF.

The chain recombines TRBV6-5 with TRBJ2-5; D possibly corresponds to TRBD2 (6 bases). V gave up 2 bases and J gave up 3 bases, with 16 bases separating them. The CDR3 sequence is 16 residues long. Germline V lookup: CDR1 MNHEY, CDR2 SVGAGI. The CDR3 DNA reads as TGTGCCAGCAGTTACCTCTCAGCGGGCCCTAAAGAGACCCAGTACTTC. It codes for CASSYLSAGPKETQYF.

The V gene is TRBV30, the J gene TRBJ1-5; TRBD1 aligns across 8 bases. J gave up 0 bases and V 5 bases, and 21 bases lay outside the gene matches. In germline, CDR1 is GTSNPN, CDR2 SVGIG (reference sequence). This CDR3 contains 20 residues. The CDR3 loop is CAWAQGTGIFSGNSNQPQHF. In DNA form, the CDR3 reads TGTGCCTGGGCCCAGGGGACAGGCATTTTCAGTGGGAATAGCAATCAGCCCCAGCATTTT.

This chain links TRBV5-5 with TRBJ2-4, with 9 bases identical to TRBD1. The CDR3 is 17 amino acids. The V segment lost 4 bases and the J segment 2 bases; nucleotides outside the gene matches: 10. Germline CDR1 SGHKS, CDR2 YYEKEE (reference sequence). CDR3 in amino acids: CASSVTGGMISKNIQYF. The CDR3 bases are TGTGCCAGCAGCGTTACAGGGGGCATGATTTCCAAAAACATTCAGTACTTC.

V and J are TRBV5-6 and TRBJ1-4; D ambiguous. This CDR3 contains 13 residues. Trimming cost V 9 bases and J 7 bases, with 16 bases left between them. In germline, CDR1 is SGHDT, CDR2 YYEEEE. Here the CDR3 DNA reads TGTGCCACTTCTCGACGGAATGGTGAAAAACTGTTTTTT. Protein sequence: CATSRRNGEKLFF.

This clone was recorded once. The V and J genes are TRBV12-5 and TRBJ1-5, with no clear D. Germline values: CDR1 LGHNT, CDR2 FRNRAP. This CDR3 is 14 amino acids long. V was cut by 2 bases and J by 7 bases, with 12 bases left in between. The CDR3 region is CASGLYGVQQPQHF. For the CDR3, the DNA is TGTGCTAGTGGTTTGTACGGGGTGCAACAGCCCCAGCATTTT.

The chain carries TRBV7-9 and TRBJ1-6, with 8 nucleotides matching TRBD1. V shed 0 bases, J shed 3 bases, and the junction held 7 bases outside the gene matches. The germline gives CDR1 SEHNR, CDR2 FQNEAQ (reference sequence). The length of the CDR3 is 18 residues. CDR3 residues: CASSLARQGANYNSPLHF. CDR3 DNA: TGTGCCAGCAGCTTAGCCAGGCAGGGGGCGAACTATAATTCACCCCTCCACTTT. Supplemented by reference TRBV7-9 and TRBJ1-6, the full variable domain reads DTGVSQNPRHKITKRGQNVTFRCDPISEHNRLYWYRQTLGQGPEFLTYFQNEAQLEKSRLLSDRFSAERPKGSFSTLEIQRTEQGDSAMYLCASSLARQGANYNSPLHFGNGTRLTVT.

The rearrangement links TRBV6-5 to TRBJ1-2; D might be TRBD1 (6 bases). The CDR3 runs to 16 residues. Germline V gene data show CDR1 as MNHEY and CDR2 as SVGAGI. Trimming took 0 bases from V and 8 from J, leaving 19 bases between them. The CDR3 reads CASSYSIVGGARGYTF. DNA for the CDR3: TGTGCCAGCAGTTACTCGATAGTAGGGGGGGCGCGAGGCTACACCTTC.

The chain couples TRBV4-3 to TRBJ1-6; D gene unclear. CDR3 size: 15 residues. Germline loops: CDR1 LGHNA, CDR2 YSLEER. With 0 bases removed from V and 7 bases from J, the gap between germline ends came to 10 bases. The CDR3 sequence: CASSQEANRNSPLHF. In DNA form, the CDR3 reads TGCGCCAGCAGCCAAGAAGCAAACAGAAATTCACCCCTCCACTTT.

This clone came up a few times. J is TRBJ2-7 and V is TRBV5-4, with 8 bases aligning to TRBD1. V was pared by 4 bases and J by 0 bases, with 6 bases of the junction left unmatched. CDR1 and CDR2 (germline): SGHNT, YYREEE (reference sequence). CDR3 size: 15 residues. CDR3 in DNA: TGTGCCAGCAGCAGTACAGGGGGTCTCTCCTACGAGCAGTACTTC. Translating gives CASSSTGGLSYEQYF.

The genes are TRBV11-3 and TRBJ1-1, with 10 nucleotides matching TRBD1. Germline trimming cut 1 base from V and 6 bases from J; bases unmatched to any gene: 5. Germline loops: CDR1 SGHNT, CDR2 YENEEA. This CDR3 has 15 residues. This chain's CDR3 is CASSLVGTGDAEAFF. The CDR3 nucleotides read TGTGCCAGCAGCTTAGTAGGGACAGGGGACGCTGAAGCTTTCTTT.

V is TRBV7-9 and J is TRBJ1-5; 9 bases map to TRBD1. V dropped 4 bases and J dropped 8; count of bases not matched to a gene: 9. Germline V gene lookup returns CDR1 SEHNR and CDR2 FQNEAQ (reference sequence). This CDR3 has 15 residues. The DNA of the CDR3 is TGTGCCAGCAGCTCAGGGGACAGGGTCAGGGAGCCCCAGCATTTT. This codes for CASSSGDRVREPQHF. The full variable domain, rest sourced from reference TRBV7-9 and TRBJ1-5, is DTGVSQNPRHKITKRGQNVTFRCDPISEHNRLYWYRQTLGQGPEFLTYFQNEAQLEKSRLLSDRFSAERPKGSFSTLEIQRTEQGDSAMYLCASSSGDRVREPQHFGDGTRLSIL.

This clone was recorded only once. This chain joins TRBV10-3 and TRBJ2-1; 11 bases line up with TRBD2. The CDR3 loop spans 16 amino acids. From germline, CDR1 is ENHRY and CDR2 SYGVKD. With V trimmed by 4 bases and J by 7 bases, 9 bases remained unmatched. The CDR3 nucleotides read TGTGCCATCAGTGCCGTGACTAGCGGGGTTAGTAATGAGCAGTTCTTC. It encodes CAISAVTSGVSNEQFF.